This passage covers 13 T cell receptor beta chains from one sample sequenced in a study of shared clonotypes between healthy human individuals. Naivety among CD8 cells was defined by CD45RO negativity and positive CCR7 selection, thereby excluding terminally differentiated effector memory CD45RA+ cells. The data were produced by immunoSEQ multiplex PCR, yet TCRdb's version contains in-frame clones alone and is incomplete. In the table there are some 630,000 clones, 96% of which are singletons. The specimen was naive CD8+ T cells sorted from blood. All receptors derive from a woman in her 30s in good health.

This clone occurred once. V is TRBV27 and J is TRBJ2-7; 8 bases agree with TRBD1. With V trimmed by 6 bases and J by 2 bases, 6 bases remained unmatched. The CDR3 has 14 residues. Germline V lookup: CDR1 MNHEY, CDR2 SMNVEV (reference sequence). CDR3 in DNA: TGTGCCAGCAGCCCGGGACAGGCAACCTACGAGCAGTACTTC. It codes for CASSPGQATYEQYF.

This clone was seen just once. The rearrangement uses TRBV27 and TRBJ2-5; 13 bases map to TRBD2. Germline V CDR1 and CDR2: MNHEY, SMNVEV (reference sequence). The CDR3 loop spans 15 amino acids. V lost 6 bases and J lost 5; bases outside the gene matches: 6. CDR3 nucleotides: TGTGCCAGCAGCGGACTAGCGGGAGTGGTGGAGACCCAGTACTTC. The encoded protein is CASSGLAGVVETQYF.

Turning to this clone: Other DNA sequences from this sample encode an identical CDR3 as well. The CDR3 DNA reads TGTGCCAGCAGCTCTCAAGAGACCCAGTACTTC. Translated: CASSSQETQYF. The chain uses TRBV7-9 and TRBJ2-5; D call uncertain. Per the germline V gene, CDR1 is SEHNR and CDR2 is FQNEAQ (reference sequence). The CDR3 consists of 11 residues. V was pared by 4 bases and J by 2 bases, with 2 bases between. The full variable domain, completed using reference TRBV7-9 and TRBJ2-5, is DTGVSQNPRHKITKRGQNVTFRCDPISEHNRLYWYRQTLGQGPEFLTYFQNEAQLEKSRLLSDRFSAERPKGSFSTLEIQRTEQGDSAMYLCASSSQETQYFGPGTRLLVL.

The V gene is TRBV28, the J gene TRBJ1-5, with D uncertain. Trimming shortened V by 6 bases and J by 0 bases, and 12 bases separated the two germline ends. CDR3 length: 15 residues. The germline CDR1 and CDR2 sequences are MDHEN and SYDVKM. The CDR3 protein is CASRFPRYSNQPQHF. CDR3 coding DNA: TGTGCCAGCAGATTTCCAAGGTATAGCAATCAGCCCCAGCATTTT.

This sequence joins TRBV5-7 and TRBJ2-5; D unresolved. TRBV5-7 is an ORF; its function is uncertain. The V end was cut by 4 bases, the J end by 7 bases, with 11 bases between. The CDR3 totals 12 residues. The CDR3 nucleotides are TGTGCCAGCAGCGTACAAACCGGGACCCAGTACTTC. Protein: CASSVQTGTQYF.

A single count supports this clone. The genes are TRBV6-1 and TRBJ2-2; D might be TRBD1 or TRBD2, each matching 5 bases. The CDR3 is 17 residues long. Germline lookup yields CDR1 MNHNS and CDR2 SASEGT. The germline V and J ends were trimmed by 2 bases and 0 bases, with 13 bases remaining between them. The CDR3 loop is CASSEFRGPTNTGELFF. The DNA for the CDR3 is TGTGCCAGCAGTGAATTTAGGGGACCGACGAACACCGGGGAGCTGTTTTTT.

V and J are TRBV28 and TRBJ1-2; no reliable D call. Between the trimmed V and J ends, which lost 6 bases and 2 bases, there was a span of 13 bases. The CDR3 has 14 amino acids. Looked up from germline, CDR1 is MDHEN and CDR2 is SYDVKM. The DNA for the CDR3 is TGTGCCAGCAGCCCTCTTTATACCAACTATGGCTACACCTTC. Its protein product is CASSPLYTNYGYTF.

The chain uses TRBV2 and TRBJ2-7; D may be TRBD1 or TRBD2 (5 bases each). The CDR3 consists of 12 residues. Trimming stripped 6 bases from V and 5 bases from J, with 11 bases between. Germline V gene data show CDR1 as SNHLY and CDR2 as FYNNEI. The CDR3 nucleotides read TGTGCCAGCAGCGGGGACGGAGACGAGCAGTACTTC. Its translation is CASSGDGDEQYF.

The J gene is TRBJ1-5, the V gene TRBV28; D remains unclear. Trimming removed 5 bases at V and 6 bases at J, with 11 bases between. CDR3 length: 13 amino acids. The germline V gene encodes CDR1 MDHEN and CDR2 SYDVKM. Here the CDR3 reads CASSIPGVQPQHF. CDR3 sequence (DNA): TGTGCCAGCAGTATTCCCGGGGTTCAGCCCCAGCATTTT.

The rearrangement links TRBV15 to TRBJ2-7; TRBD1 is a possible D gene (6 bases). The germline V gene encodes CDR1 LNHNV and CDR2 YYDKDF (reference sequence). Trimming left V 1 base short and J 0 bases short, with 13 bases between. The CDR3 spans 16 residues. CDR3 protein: CATSRGTTGISYEQYF. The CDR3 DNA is TGTGCCACCAGCAGAGGTACAACAGGGATCTCCTACGAGCAGTACTTC.

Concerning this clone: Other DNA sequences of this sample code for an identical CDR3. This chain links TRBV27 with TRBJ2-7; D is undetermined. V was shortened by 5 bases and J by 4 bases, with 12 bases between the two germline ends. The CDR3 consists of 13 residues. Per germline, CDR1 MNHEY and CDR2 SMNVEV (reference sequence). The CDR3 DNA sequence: TGTGCCAGCAGTCTAGGGCCGAGGTACGAGCAGTACTTC. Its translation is CASSLGPRYEQYF.

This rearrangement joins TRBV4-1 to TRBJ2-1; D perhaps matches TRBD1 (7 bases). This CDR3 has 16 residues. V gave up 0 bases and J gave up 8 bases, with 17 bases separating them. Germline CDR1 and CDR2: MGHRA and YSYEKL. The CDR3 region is CASSQDQTGRIDEQFF. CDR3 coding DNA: TGCGCCAGCAGCCAAGATCAGACAGGGAGGATCGATGAGCAGTTCTTC.

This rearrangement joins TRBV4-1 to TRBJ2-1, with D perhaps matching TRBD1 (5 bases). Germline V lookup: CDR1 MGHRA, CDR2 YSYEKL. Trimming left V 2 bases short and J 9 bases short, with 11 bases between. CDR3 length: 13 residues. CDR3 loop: CASSQTQGGEQFF. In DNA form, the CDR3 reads TGCGCCAGCAGCCAAACGCAGGGTGGTGAGCAGTTCTTC.